The 6 T cell receptor beta chains in this list originate from one sample, sequenced in a study of T cells in Graves' hyperthyroidism and ophthalmopathy. TCR beta CDR3 region amplification was performed from RNA transcripts. HTBI primers were the set used in a first-round RT-PCR of the TCR CDR3. MiXCR, run by TCRdb on the multiplex PCR reads, gives a single entry per CDR3 protein. In the table there are about 570,000 distinct CDR3 sequences, roughly 50% of which are singletons. Sequencing was done on a sample of peripheral blood or thyroid tissue (not recorded which). These receptors came from an adult woman with Graves' disease, either hyperthyroidism or ophthalmopathy (not recorded which).

V usage is TRBV5-1 and J usage is TRBJ2-5; possibly TRBD2 for D (7 bases). Per the germline V gene, CDR1 is SGHRS and CDR2 is YFSETQ. The CDR3 runs 15 residues. The germline V and J ends were trimmed by 0 bases and 2 bases, with 11 bases remaining between them. The CDR3 DNA is TGCGCCAGCAGCTTGGGCGGGGGCCGTCAAGAGACCCAGTACTTC. Protein product: CASSLGGGRQETQYF.

The sample holds many counts of this clonotype. The V gene is TRBV27, the J gene TRBJ1-2; 9 bases align to TRBD1. Trimming took 4 bases from V and 1 from J; bases not matched to a gene: 7. The CDR3 totals 16 residues. Germline CDR1 reads MNHEY; CDR2 reads SMNVEV (reference sequence). The CDR3 loop reads CASSSRTGVGNYGYTF. The CDR3 nucleotides are TGTGCCAGCAGTTCAAGGACAGGGGTTGGTAACTATGGCTACACCTTC.

In this sample, this clonotype turned up once. A much more abundant neighbour one base away suggests this may be a read error. The V and J genes are TRBV6-1 and TRBJ1-4; 7 bases are a match to TRBD1. The length of the CDR3 is 12 residues. The germline V gene has CDR1 MNHNS and CDR2 SASEGT. CDR3 coding DNA: TGTGCCATCAGTGCCCAGGGGGGAAAACTGTTTTTT. Amino acid sequence: CAISAQGGKLFF.

In its sample, this clonotype was seen a few times. This chain uses TRBV29-1 with TRBJ2-5, with D possibly matching TRBD1 (6 bases). The J call may be faulty, since TRBJ2-1 better matches the DNA end. The CDR3 extends over 13 amino acids. Germline values: CDR1 SQVTM, CDR2 ANQGSEA. Written as DNA, the CDR3 is TGCAGCGTTGGTGCAGGGGTCACTCATGAGCAGTTCTTC. This encodes CSVGAGVTHEQFF.

The sample holds many counts of this clonotype. The chain has TRBV6-5 and TRBJ1-4; a possible D gene is TRBD1 (6 bases). The germline gives CDR1 MNHEY, CDR2 SVGAGI. Deletions cut 2 bases from V and 0 bases from J, with 10 bases between. The CDR3 contains 16 residues. The CDR3 sequence: CASSYRDTSTNEKLFF. In DNA, the CDR3 is TGTGCCAGCAGTTACCGGGACACCTCAACTAATGAAAAACTGTTTTTT.

This clonotype was recorded at least ten times. The chain employs TRBV5-1 and TRBJ2-7; 8 bases are shared with TRBD1. Germline loops: CDR1 SGHRS, CDR2 YFSETQ. The V and J ends lost 4 bases and 0 bases, in that order; junction bases with no gene match: 6. The CDR3 is made up of 15 amino acids. The CDR3 DNA reads TGCGCCAGCAGCCCCGACAGGGGTTCCTCCTACGAGCAGTACTTC. Encoded protein: CASSPDRGSSYEQYF.